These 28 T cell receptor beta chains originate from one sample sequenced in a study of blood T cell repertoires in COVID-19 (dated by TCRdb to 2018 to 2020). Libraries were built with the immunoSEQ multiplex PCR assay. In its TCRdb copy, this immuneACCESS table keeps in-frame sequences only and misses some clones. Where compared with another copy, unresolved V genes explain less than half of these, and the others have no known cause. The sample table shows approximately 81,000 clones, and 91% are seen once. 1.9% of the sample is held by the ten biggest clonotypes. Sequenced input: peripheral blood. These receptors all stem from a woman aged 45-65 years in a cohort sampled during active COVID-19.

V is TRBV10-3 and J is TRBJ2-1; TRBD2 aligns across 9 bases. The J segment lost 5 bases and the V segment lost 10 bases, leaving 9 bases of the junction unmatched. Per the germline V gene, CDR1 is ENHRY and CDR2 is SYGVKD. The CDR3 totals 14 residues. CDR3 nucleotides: TGTGCCACCTCTCTTAGCGGGAGTCACAATGAGCAGTTCTTC. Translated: CATSLSGSHNEQFF.

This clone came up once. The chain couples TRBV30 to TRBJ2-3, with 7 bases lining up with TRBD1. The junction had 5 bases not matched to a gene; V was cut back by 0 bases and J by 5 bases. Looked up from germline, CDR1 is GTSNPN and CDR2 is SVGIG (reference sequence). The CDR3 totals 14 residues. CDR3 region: CAWSVKGGVDTQYF. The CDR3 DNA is TGTGCCTGGAGTGTTAAAGGGGGCGTAGATACGCAGTATTTT.

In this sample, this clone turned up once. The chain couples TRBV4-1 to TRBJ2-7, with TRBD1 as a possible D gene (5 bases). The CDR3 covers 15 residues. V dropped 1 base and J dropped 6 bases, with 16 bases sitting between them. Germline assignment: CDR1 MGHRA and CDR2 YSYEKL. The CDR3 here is CASSQALQVVSEQYF. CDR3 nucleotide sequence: TGCGCCAGCAGCCAAGCGTTACAGGTGGTCTCCGAGCAGTACTTC.

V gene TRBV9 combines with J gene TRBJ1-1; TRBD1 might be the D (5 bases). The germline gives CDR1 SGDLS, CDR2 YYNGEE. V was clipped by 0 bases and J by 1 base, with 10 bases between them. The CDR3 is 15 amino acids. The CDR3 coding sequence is TGTGCCAGCAGCGTAGACGGACAAACGAACACTGAAGCTTTCTTT. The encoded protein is CASSVDGQTNTEAFF. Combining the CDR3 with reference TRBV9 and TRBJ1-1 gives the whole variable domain DSGVTQTPKHLITATGQRVTLRCSPRSGDLSVYWYQQSLDQGLQFLIQYYNGEERAKGNILERFSAQQFPDLHSELNLSSLELGDSALYFCASSVDGQTNTEAFFGQGTRLTVV.

The CDR3 nucleotides read TGTGCCACCAGTGACACATACACAGATACGCAGTATTTT. Its protein is CATSDTYTDTQYF. This chain links TRBV24-1 with TRBJ2-3, with D uncertain. The CDR3 contains 13 residues. V lost 4 bases, J lost 2 bases, and 6 bases lay in between. Looked up from germline, CDR1 is KGHDR and CDR2 is SFDVKD.

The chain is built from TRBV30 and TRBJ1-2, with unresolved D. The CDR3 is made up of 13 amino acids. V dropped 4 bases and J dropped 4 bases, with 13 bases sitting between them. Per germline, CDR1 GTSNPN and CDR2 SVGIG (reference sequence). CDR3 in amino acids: CAWMRVGRYGYTF. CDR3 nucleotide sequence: TGTGCCTGGATGCGGGTCGGACGCTATGGCTACACCTTC. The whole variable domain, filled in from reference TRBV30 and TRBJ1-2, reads SQTIHQWPATLVQPVGSPLSLECTVEGTSNPNLYWYRQAAGRGLQLLFYSVGIGQISSEVPQNLSASRPQDRQFILSSKKLLLSDSGFYLCAWMRVGRYGYTFGSGTRLTVV.

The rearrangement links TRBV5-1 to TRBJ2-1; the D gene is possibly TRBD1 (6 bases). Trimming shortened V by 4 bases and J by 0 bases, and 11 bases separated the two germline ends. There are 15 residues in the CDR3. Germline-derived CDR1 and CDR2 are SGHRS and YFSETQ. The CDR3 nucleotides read TGCGCCAGCAGCGGGGGCGGTAGCTCCTACAATGAGCAGTTCTTC. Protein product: CASSGGGSSYNEQFF. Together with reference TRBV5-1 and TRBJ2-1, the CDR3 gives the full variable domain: KAGVTQTPRYLIKTRGQQVTLSCSPISGHRSVSWYQQTPGQGLQFLFEYFSETQRNKGNFPGRFSGRQFSNSRSEMNVSTLELGDSALYLCASSGGGSSYNEQFFGPGTRLTVL.

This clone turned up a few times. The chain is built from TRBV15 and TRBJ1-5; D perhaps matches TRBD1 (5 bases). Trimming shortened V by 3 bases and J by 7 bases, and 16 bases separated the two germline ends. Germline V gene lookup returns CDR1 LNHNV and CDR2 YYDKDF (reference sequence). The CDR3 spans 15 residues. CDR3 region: CATSRVWGDPQPQHF. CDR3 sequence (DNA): TGTGCCACCAGCAGGGTTTGGGGGGACCCCCAGCCCCAGCATTTT.

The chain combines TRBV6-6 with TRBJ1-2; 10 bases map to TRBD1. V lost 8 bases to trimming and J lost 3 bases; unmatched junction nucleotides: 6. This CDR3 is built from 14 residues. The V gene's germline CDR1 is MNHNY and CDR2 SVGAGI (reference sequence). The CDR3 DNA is TGTGCCAGCTCTGGACAGGGGGTTTACTATGGCTACACCTTC. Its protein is CASSGQGVYYGYTF.

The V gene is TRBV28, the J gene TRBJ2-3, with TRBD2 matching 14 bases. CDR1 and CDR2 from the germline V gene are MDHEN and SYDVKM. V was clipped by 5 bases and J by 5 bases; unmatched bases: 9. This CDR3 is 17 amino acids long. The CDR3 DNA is TGTGCCAGCAGTCTTTCGGGACTAGCGGGGGAATTAGATACGCAGTATTTT. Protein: CASSLSGLAGELDTQYF. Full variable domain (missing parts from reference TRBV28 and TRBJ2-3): DVKVTQSSRYLVKRTGEKVFLECVQDMDHENMFWYRQDPGLGLRLIYFSYDVKMKEKGDIPEGYSVSREKKERFSLILESASTNQTSMYLCASSLSGLAGELDTQYFGPGTRLTVL.

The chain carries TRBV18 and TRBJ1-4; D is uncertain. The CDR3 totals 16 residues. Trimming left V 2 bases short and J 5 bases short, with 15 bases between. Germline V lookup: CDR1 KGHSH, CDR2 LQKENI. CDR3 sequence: CASSPEIGLMNEKLFF. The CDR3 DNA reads TGTGCCAGCTCACCAGAGATCGGACTGATGAATGAAAAACTGTTTTTT.

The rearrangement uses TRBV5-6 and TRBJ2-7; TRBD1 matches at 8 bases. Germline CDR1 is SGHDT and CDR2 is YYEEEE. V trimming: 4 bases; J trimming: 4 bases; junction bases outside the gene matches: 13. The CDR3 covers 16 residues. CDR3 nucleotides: TGTGCCAGCAGCCTGGGGATTTGGGGACAGGAGTACGAGCAGTACTTC. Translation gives CASSLGIWGQEYEQYF.

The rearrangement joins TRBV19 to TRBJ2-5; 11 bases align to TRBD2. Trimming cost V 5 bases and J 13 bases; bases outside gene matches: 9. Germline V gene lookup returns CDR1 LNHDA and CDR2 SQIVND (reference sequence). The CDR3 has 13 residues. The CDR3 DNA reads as TGTGCCAGTAGTGCAGGGACTAGCGGAACTCTGTACTTC. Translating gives CASSAGTSGTLYF.

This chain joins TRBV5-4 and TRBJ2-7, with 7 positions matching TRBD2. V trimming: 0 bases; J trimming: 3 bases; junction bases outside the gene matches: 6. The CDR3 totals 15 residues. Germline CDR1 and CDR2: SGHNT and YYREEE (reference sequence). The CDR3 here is CASSLAAGLNYEQYF. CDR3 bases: TGTGCCAGCAGCTTGGCAGCGGGGTTAAACTACGAGCAGTACTTC. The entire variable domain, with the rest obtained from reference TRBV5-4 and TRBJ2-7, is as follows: ETGVTQSPTHLIKTRGQQVTLRCSSQSGHNTVSWYQQALGQGPQFIFQYYREEENGRGNFPPRFSGLQFPNYSSELNVNALELDDSALYLCASSLAAGLNYEQYFGPGTRLTVT.

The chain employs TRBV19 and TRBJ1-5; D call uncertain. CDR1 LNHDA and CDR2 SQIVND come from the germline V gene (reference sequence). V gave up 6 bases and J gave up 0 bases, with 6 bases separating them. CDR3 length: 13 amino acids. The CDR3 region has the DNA TGTGCCAGTAGAGCCGTTAGCAATCAGCCCCAGCATTTT. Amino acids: CASRAVSNQPQHF.

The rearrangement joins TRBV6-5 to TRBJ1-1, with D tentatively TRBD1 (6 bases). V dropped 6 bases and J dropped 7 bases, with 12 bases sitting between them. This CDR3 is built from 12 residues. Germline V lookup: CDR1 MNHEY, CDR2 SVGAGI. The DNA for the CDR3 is TGTGCCAGCAGAGGACCGGACAGTGAAGCTTTCTTT. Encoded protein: CASRGPDSEAFF.

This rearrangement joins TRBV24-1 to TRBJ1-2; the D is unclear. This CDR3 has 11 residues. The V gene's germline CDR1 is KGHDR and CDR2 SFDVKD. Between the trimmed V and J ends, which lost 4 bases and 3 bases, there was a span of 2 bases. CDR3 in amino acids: CATSDDYGYTF. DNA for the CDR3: TGTGCCACCAGTGACGACTATGGCTACACCTTC.

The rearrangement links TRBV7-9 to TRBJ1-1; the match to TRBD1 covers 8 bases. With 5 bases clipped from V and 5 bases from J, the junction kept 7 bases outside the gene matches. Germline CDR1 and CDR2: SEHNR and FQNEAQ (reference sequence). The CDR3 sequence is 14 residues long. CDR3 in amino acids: CASSLQGVRTEAFF. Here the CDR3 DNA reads TGTGCCAGCAGCCTACAGGGGGTGAGGACTGAAGCTTTCTTT.

The CDR3 DNA reads TGCAGTGCTATTACTAGGGACGAGCAGTACTTC. This gives the protein CSAITRDEQYF. The genes are TRBV20-1 and TRBJ2-7; possibly TRBD2 for D (5 bases). Germline CDR1 is DFQATT and CDR2 is SNEGSKA (reference sequence). The V end lost 4 bases, the J end lost 5 bases, and 9 bases lay between the germline ends. The CDR3 length is 11 residues.

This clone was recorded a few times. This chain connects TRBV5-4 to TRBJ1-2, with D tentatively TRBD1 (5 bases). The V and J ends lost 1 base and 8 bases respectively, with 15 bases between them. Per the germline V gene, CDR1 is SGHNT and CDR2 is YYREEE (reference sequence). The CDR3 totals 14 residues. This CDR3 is CASSLKDVRGGYTF. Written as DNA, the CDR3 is TGTGCCAGCAGCTTGAAGGACGTAAGGGGAGGCTACACCTTC.

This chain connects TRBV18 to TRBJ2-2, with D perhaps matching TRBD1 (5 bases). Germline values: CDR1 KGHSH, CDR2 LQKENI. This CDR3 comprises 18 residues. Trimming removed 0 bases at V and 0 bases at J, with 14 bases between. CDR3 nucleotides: TGTGCCAGCTCACCACCCCTTTATAGGGGAACGAACACCGGGGAGCTGTTTTTT. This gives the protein CASSPPLYRGTNTGELFF.

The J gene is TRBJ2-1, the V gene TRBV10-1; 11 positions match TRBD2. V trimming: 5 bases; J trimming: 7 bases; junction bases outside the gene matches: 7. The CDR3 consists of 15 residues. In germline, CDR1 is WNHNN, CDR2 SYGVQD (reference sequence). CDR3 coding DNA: TGCGCCAGCAGTACTAGCGGGAGCGGCTGGAATGAGCAGTTCTTC. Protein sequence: CASSTSGSGWNEQFF.

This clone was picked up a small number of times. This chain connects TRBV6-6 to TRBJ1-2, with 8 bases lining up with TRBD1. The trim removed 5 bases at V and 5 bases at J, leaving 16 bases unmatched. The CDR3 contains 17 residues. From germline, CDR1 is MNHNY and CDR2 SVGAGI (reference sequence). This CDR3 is CASSLSYRLGQEYGYTF. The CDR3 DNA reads TGTGCCAGCAGTCTATCCTACCGACTGGGACAGGAGTATGGCTACACCTTC.

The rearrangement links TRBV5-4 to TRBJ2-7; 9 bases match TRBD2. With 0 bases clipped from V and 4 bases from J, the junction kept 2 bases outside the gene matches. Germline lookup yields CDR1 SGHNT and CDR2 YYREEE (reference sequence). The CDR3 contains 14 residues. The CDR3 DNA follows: TGTGCCAGCAGCTTGGGACTAGCGGATTACGAGCAGTACTTC. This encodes CASSLGLADYEQYF.

The CDR3 DNA follows: TGTGCCTGGAGTGTTCCGGGACGGGAGATGAAAAAACTGTTTTTT. Its protein is CAWSVPGREMKKLFF. The chain joins TRBV30 to TRBJ1-4, with D perhaps TRBD1 (5 bases). CDR3 length: 15 amino acids. Trimming cost V 0 bases and J 9 bases, with 17 bases left between them. Germline V gene lookup returns CDR1 GTSNPN and CDR2 SVGIG (reference sequence).

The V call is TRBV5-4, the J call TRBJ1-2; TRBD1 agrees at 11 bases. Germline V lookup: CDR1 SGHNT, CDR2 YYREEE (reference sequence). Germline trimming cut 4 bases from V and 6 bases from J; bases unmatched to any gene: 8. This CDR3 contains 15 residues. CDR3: CASSPRGQGAHGYTF. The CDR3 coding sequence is TGTGCCAGCAGCCCCCGAGGACAGGGGGCCCATGGCTACACCTTC.

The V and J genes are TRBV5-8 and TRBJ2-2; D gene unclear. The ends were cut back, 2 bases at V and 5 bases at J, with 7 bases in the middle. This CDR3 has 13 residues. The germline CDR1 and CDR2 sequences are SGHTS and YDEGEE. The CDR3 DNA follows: TGTGCCAGCAGCTTTGACACAACCGGGGAGCTGTTTTTT. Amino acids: CASSFDTTGELFF. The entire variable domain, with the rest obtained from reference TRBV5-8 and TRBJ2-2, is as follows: EAGVTQSPTHLIKTRGQQATLRCSPISGHTSVYWYQQALGLGLQFLLWYDEGEERNRGNFPPRFSGRQFPNYSSELNVNALELEDSALYLCASSFDTTGELFFGEGSRLTVL.

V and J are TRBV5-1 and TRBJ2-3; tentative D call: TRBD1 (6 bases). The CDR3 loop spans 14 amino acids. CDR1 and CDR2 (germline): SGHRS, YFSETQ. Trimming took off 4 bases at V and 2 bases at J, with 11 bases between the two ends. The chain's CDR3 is CASSEDSATDTQYF. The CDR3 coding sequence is TGCGCCAGCAGCGAGGACAGTGCCACAGATACGCAGTATTTT.